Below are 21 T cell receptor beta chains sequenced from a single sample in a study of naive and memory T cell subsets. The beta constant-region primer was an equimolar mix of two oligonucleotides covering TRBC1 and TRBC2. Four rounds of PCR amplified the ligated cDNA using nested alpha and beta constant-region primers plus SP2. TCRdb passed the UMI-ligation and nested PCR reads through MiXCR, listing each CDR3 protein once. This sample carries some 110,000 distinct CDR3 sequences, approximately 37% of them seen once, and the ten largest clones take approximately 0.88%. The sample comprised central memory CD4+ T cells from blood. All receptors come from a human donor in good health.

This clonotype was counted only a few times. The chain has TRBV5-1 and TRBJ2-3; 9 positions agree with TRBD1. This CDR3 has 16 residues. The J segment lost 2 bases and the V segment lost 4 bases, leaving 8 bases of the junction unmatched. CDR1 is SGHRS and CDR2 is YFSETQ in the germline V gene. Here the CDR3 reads CASSTGTGIVTDTQYF. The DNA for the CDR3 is TGCGCCAGCAGCACTGGGACAGGGATCGTCACAGATACGCAGTATTTT. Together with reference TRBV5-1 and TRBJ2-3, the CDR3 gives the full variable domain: KAGVTQTPRYLIKTRGQQVTLSCSPISGHRSVSWYQQTPGQGLQFLFEYFSETQRNKGNFPGRFSGRQFSNSRSEMNVSTLELGDSALYLCASSTGTGIVTDTQYFGPGTRLTVL.

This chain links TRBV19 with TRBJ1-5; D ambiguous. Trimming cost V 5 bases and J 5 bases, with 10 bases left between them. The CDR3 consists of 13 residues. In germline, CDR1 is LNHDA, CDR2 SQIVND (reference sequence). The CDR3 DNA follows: TGTGCCAGTAGTGTCAACAGCGATCAGCCCCAGCATTTT. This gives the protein CASSVNSDQPQHF.

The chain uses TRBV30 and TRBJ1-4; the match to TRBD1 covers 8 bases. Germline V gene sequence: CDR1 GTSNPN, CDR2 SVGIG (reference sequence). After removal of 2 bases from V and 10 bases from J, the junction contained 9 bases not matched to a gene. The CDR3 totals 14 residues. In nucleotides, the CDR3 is TGTGCCTGGAGTCGCACAGGGGGGCAGGGAAAACTGTTTTTT. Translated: CAWSRTGGQGKLFF.

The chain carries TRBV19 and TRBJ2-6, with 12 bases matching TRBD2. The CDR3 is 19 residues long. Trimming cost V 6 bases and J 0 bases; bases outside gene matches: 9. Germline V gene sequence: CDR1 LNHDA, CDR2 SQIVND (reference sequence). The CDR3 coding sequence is TGTGCCAGTAGACCAGGGACTAGCGGGCCAAACTCTGGGGCCAACGTCCTGACTTTC. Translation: CASRPGTSGPNSGANVLTF. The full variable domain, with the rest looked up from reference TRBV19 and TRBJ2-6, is DGGITQSPKYLFRKEGQNVTLSCEQNLNHDAMYWYRQDPGQGLRLIYYSQIVNDFQKGDIAEGYSVSREKKESFPLTVTSAQKNPTAFYLCASRPGTSGPNSGANVLTFGAGSRLTVL.

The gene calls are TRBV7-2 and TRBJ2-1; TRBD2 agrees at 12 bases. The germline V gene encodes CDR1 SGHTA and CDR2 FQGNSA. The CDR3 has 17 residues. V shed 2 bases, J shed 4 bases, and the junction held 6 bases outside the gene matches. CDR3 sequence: CASSLLPLAGGYNEQFF. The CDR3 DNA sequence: TGTGCCAGCAGCTTATTACCACTAGCGGGAGGTTACAATGAGCAGTTCTTC.

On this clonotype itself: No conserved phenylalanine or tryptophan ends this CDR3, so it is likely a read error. The CDR3 DNA is TGTGCCAGCAGCCCAGGTCATAGCACAGATACGCAGTATATT. Protein: CASSPGHSTDTQYI. The chain couples TRBV7-2 to TRBJ2-3, with D unclear. There are 14 residues in the CDR3. Trimming stripped 5 bases from V and 0 bases from J, with 9 bases between. CDR1 SGHTA and CDR2 FQGNSA come from the germline V gene.

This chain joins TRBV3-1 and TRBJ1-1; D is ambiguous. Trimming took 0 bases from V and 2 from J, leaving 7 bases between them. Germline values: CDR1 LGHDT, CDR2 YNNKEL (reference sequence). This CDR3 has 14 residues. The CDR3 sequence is CASSQDAANTEAFF. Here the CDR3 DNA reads TGTGCCAGCAGCCAAGATGCCGCCAACACTGAAGCTTTCTTT.

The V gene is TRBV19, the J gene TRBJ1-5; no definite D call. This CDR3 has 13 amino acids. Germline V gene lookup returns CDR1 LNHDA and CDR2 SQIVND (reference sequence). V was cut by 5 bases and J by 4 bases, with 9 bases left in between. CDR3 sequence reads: CASSDQANQPQHF. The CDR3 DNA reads TGTGCCAGTAGTGACCAGGCAAATCAGCCCCAGCATTTT.

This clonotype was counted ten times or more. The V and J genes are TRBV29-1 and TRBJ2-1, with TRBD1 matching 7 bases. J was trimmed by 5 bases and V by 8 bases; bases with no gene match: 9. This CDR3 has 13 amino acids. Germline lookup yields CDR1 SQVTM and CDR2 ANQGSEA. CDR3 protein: CSTTGRPHNEQFF. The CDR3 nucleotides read TGCAGCACGACAGGGCGGCCTCACAATGAGCAGTTCTTC.

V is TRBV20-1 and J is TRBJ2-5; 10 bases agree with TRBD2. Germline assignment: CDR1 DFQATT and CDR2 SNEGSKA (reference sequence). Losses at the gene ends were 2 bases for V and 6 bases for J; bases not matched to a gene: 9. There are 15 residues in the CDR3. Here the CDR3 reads CSARPPLAGEKTQYF. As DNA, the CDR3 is TGCAGTGCTAGACCCCCCCTAGCGGGAGAAAAGACCCAGTACTTC.

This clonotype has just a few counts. The CDR3 spells CASSQAWVSGNTIYF. The CDR3 DNA is TGTGCCAGCAGTCAAGCGTGGGTTTCTGGAAACACCATATATTTT. The V call is TRBV7-9, the J call TRBJ1-3; no definite D call. There are 15 residues in the CDR3. The germline V gene encodes CDR1 SEHNR and CDR2 FQNEAQ (reference sequence). V was trimmed by 6 bases and J by 1 base, leaving 13 bases between them.

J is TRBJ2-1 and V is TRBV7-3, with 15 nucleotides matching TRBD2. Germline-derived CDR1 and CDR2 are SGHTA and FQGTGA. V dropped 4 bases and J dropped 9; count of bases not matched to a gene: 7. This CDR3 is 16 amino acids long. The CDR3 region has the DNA TGTGCCAGCAGCTCATACGGGACTAGCGGGAGGAGTGAGCAGTTCTTC. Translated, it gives CASSSYGTSGRSEQFF.

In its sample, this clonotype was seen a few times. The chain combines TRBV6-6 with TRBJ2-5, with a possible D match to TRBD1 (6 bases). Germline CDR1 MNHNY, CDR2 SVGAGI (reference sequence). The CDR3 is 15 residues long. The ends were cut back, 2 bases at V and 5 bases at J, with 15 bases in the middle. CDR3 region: CASSYRSNRDETQYF. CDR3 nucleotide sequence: TGTGCCAGCAGTTACCGCAGCAACAGGGACGAGACCCAGTACTTC.

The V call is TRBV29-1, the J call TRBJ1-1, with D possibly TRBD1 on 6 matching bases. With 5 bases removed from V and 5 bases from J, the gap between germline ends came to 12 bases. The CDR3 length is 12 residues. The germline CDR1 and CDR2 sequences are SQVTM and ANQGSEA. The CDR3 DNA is TGCAGCGTTAACAGGGTTCCGACTGAAGCTTTCTTT. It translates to CSVNRVPTEAFF.

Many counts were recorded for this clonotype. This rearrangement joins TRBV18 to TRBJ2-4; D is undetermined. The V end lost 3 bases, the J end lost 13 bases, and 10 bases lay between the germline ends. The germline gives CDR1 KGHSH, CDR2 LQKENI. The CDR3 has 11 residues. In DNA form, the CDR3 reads TGTGCCAGCTCACCTGGCAAGTCCCAGTACTTC. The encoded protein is CASSPGKSQYF.

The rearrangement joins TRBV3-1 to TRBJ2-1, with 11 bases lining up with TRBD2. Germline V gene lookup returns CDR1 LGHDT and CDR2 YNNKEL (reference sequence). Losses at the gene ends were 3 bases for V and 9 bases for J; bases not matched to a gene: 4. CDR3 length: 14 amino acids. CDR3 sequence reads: CASSQAGLAAEQFF. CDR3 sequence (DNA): TGTGCCAGCAGCCAGGCGGGACTAGCGGCTGAGCAGTTCTTC.

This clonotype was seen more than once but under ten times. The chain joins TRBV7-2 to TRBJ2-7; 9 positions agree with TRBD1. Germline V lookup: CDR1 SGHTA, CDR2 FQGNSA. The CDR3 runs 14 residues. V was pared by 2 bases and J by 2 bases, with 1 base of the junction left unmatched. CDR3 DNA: TGTGCCAGCAGCTTATGGGACAGGGCCTACGAGCAGTACTTC. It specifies CASSLWDRAYEQYF.

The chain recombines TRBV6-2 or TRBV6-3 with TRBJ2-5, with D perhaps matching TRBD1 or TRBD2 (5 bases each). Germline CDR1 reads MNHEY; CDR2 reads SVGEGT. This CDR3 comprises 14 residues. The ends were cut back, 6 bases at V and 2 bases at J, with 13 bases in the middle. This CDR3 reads CASSQPGRQETQYF. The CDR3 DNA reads TGTGCCAGCAGCCAACCGGGACGGCAAGAGACCCAGTACTTC.

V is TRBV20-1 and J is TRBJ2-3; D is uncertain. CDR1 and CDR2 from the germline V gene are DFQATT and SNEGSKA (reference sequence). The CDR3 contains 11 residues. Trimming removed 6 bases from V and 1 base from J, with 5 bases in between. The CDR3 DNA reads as TGCAGTGCCCTGGGCACAGATACGCAGTATTTT. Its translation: CSALGTDTQYF.

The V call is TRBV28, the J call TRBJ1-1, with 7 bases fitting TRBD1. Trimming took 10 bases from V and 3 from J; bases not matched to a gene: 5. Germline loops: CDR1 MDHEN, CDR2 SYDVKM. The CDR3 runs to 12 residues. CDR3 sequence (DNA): TGTGCCACCTTAGACAGGGACACTGAAGCTTTCTTT. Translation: CATLDRDTEAFF. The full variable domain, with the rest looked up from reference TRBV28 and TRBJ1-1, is DVKVTQSSRYLVKRTGEKVFLECVQDMDHENMFWYRQDPGLGLRLIYFSYDVKMKEKGDIPEGYSVSREKKERFSLILESASTNQTSMYLCATLDRDTEAFFGQGTRLTVV.

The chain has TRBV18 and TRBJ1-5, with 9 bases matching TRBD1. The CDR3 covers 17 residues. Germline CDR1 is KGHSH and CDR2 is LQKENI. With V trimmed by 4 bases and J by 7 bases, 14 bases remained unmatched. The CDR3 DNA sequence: TGTGCCAGCTCACGGGGGATAGCGGGACAGGGCGGCCAGCCCCAGCATTTT. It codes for CASSRGIAGQGGQPQHF.